A single sample is the source of the 22 T cell receptor beta chains below, sequenced in a study of shared clonotypes between healthy human individuals. Data came from immunoSEQ multiplex PCR; TCRdb stores just in-frame clones and leaves some out. The data contain roughly 2.6 million clones, approximately 94% of them singletons. The material sequenced was naive CD4+ T cells sorted from blood. As for subset: CD45RA+ positively selected. All receptors derive from a man aged 18 to 29 in good health.

DNA of the CDR3: TGTGCCAGCAGTTCCCGGACAGGACTACGAGAGACCCAGTACTTC. Amino acid sequence: CASSSRTGLRETQYF. The V gene is TRBV27, the J gene TRBJ2-5; a weak D match, TRBD1 (7 bases). With 4 bases removed from V and 4 bases from J, the gap between germline ends came to 16 bases. Germline V gene lookup returns CDR1 MNHEY and CDR2 SMNVEV (reference sequence). The CDR3 sequence is 15 residues long.

The chain joins TRBV7-8 to TRBJ2-5, with TRBD2 as a possible D gene (5 bases). Trimming took off 0 bases at V and 2 bases at J, with 16 bases between the two ends. Germline V CDR1 and CDR2: SGHVS, FQNEAQ. CDR3 length equals 17 residues. For the CDR3, the DNA is TGTGCCAGCAGCTTAGCGCAGAGAGGGCCCGGACAAGAGACCCAGTACTTC. Translated: CASSLAQRGPGQETQYF. The whole variable domain, filled in from reference TRBV7-8 and TRBJ2-5, reads GAGVSQSPRYKVAKRGQDVALRCDPISGHVSLFWYQQALGQGPEFLTYFQNEAQLDKSGLPSDRFFAERPEGSVSTLKIQRTQQEDSAVYLCASSLAQRGPGQETQYFGPGTRLLVL.

The rearrangement joins TRBV5-5 to TRBJ1-3; D ambiguous. The CDR3 runs 13 residues. Germline V gives CDR1 SGHKS, CDR2 YYEKEE (reference sequence). Trimming removed 2 bases from V and 3 bases from J, with 6 bases in between. This CDR3 reads CASSFGGGNTIYF. CDR3 DNA: TGTGCCAGCAGCTTTGGAGGTGGAAACACCATATATTTT.

This clone was seen only a few times. The V and J genes are TRBV2 and TRBJ1-6; 7 bases fit TRBD1. The CDR3 is 16 residues long. V trimming: 5 bases; J trimming: 9 bases; junction bases outside the gene matches: 13. CDR1 and CDR2 (germline): SNHLY, FYNNEI. The CDR3 sequence: CASSPLPTGYGSPLHF. The DNA of the CDR3 is TGTGCCAGCAGTCCCCTCCCGACAGGGTACGGTTCACCCCTCCACTTT. Supplemented by reference TRBV2 and TRBJ1-6, the full variable domain reads EPEVTQTPSHQVTQMGQEVILRCVPISNHLYFYWYRQILGQKVEFLVSFYNNEISEKSEIFDDQFSVERPDGSNFTLKIRSTKLEDSAMYFCASSPLPTGYGSPLHFGNGTRLTVT.

On this clone itself: The sample has other DNA sequences that encode this CDR3 too. The V and J genes are TRBV5-1 and TRBJ1-3; 8 bases fit TRBD1. Per the germline V gene, CDR1 is SGHRS and CDR2 is YFSETQ. The CDR3 spans 15 residues. Trimming at V came to 3 bases and at J to 2 bases, leaving 4 bases not matched to a gene. CDR3: CASSWGRGPGNTIYF. Here the CDR3 DNA reads TGCGCCAGCAGCTGGGGCAGGGGGCCTGGAAACACCATATATTTT. The whole variable domain, remainder taken from reference TRBV5-1 and TRBJ1-3, is KAGVTQTPRYLIKTRGQQVTLSCSPISGHRSVSWYQQTPGQGLQFLFEYFSETQRNKGNFPGRFSGRQFSNSRSEMNVSTLELGDSALYLCASSWGRGPGNTIYFGEGSWLTVV.

This sequence joins TRBV4-1 and TRBJ2-4; 7 bases match TRBD1. CDR3 length equals 20 residues. The V gene's germline CDR1 is MGHRA and CDR2 YSYEKL. The ends lost 0 bases at V and 2 bases at J; junction bases unmatched: 16. This CDR3 is CASSQEWGRQGELTKNIQYF. The DNA of the CDR3 is TGCGCCAGCAGCCAAGAGTGGGGTAGGCAGGGGGAGCTCACCAAAAACATTCAGTACTTC.

The sample holds a few counts of this clone. The chain joins TRBV29-1 to TRBJ1-1, with D unresolved. Germline V gives CDR1 SQVTM, CDR2 ANQGSEA. This CDR3 is built from 12 residues. V lost 4 bases and J lost 3, with 9 bases in between. The CDR3 loop is CSVAPGHTEAFF. In DNA, the CDR3 is TGCAGCGTTGCCCCGGGCCACACTGAAGCTTTCTTT.

CDR3 DNA sequence: TGTGCCAGCTCTCATGGGCGTCACAATGAGCAGTTCTTC. It codes for CASSHGRHNEQFF. The chain has TRBV18 and TRBJ2-1; D not certain. CDR3 length: 13 amino acids. The germline CDR1 and CDR2 sequences are KGHSH and LQKENI. With 6 bases removed from V and 5 bases from J, the gap between germline ends came to 11 bases.

This clone was recorded once. The V call is TRBV30, the J call TRBJ1-2; the D gene is possibly TRBD1 (5 bases). This CDR3 is 15 amino acids long. Germline CDR1 reads GTSNPN; CDR2 reads SVGIG (reference sequence). The V and J ends lost 3 bases and 4 bases respectively, with 18 bases between them. The chain's CDR3 is CAWRPGTGKGYGYTF. Here the CDR3 DNA reads TGTGCCTGGAGACCAGGGACGGGAAAGGGCTATGGCTACACCTTC.

This chain connects TRBV6-4 to TRBJ1-2; D is uncertain. Between the trimmed V and J ends, which lost 3 bases and 7 bases, there was a span of 9 bases. In germline, CDR1 is MRHNA, CDR2 SNTAGT. CDR3 size: 12 residues. The CDR3 here is CASSDTAGGYTF. The CDR3 DNA reads as TGTGCCAGCAGTGATACAGCCGGTGGCTACACCTTC.

J is TRBJ2-1 and V is TRBV19, with TRBD2 identical over 12 bases. The germline V gene encodes CDR1 LNHDA and CDR2 SQIVND (reference sequence). This CDR3 comprises 15 residues. J lost 7 bases, V lost 5 bases, and 6 bases had no gene match. CDR3 amino acids: CASSLPSGGANEQFF. In nucleotides, the CDR3 is TGTGCCAGTAGTCTCCCTAGCGGGGGGGCAAATGAGCAGTTCTTC.

J is TRBJ2-7 and V is TRBV7-9, with TRBD2 matching over 10 bases. CDR1 is SEHNR, CDR2 FQNEAQ, per germline (reference sequence). V was pared by 4 bases and J by 0 bases, with 3 bases of the junction left unmatched. This CDR3 comprises 15 residues. The CDR3 sequence: CASSSRLAGSYEQYF. The DNA of the CDR3 is TGTGCCAGCAGCTCACGACTAGCGGGCTCCTACGAGCAGTACTTC. The variable domain in full, completed from reference TRBV7-9 and TRBJ2-7, reads DTGVSQNPRHKITKRGQNVTFRCDPISEHNRLYWYRQTLGQGPEFLTYFQNEAQLEKSRLLSDRFSAERPKGSFSTLEIQRTEQGDSAMYLCASSSRLAGSYEQYFGPGTRLTVT.

This clone occurred a few times. The chain employs TRBV10-3 and TRBJ1-2, with D unclear. Deletions cut 6 bases from V and 7 bases from J, with 9 bases between. This CDR3 comprises 11 residues. The germline V gene has CDR1 ENHRY and CDR2 SYGVKD. The CDR3 sequence is CAISYVGGYTF. The DNA for the CDR3 is TGTGCCATCAGCTATGTGGGTGGCTACACCTTC.

The chain links TRBV7-2 to TRBJ2-1; no clear D. CDR3 size: 12 residues. Trimming shortened V by 6 bases and J by 7 bases, and 10 bases separated the two germline ends. In germline, CDR1 is SGHTA, CDR2 FQGNSA. CDR3 amino acids: CASRPPDNEQFF. For the CDR3, the DNA is TGTGCCAGCAGACCCCCCGATAATGAGCAGTTCTTC.

The gene calls are TRBV2 and TRBJ1-5; D remains unclear. Germline CDR1 is SNHLY and CDR2 is FYNNEI. The CDR3 runs 13 residues. Trimming left V 5 bases short and J 4 bases short, with 9 bases between. CDR3 nucleotide sequence: TGTGCCAGCAGTTCGACCTGGAATCAGCCCCAGCATTTT. Amino acids: CASSSTWNQPQHF.

Of note for this clone: Other DNA sequences within the sample encode an identical CDR3. This chain links TRBV7-2 with TRBJ2-7, with D uncertain. Germline V gene lookup returns CDR1 SGHTA and CDR2 FQGNSA. Trimming stripped 5 bases from V and 4 bases from J, with 9 bases between. The CDR3 is 12 amino acids. The CDR3 loop is CASSLVGYEQYF. The CDR3 DNA reads as TGTGCCAGCAGCCTAGTGGGATACGAGCAGTACTTC.

The V gene is TRBV29-1, the J gene TRBJ2-3, with D unresolved. The V end lost 4 bases, the J end lost 0 bases, and 11 bases lay between the germline ends. This CDR3 region has 14 residues. CDR1 is SQVTM, CDR2 ANQGSEA, per germline. As DNA, the CDR3 is TGCAGCGTTGGAGTGGGATTCAGCACAGATACGCAGTATTTT. It specifies CSVGVGFSTDTQYF.

V gene TRBV4-3 combines with J gene TRBJ2-7; the D call may be TRBD1 or TRBD2 (6 bases each). The germline gives CDR1 LGHNA, CDR2 YSLEER. Trimming took off 4 bases at V and 5 bases at J, with 27 bases between the two ends. The CDR3 loop spans 18 amino acids. The CDR3 bases are TGCGCCAGCAGCCCTCGGAAGAACCTTAGCGGTGACAGGAACGAGCAGTACTTC. This codes for CASSPRKNLSGDRNEQYF.

This chain links TRBV27 with TRBJ2-1, with 7 positions matching TRBD1. The J segment lost 3 bases and the V segment lost 6 bases, leaving 11 bases of the junction unmatched. CDR3 length: 16 amino acids. Germline CDR1 and CDR2: MNHEY and SMNVEV (reference sequence). This chain's CDR3 is CASRSGGQAIYNEQFF. CDR3 sequence (DNA): TGTGCCAGCAGATCAGGAGGACAGGCCATCTACAATGAGCAGTTCTTC.

The chain has TRBV18 and TRBJ1-2, with D hard to call. The CDR3 is 16 amino acids. V was clipped by 3 bases and J by 3 bases, with 17 bases between them. In germline, CDR1 is KGHSH, CDR2 LQKENI. The CDR3 DNA is TGTGCCAGCTCACCTACTAGGACCCAAGGAGACTATGGCTACACCTTC. As protein: CASSPTRTQGDYGYTF.

The genes are TRBV27 and TRBJ2-7; 8 nucleotides line up with TRBD1. The germline CDR1 and CDR2 sequences are MNHEY and SMNVEV (reference sequence). The CDR3 has 15 residues. With 5 bases clipped from V and 7 bases from J, the junction kept 13 bases outside the gene matches. The CDR3 DNA reads TGTGCCAGCAGTCAGCCCGGGACAGGTACGCCTGAGCAGTACTTC. It encodes CASSQPGTGTPEQYF.

With respect to this clone: The same CDR3 arises from other DNA sequences in this sample as well. The rearrangement links TRBV2 to TRBJ1-2; TRBD1 is a possible D gene (5 bases). Deletions cut 3 bases from V and 4 bases from J, with 9 bases between. Germline-derived CDR1 and CDR2 are SNHLY and FYNNEI. The CDR3 totals 13 residues. For the CDR3, the DNA is TGTGCCAGCAGTGAGGGTGGGACCTATGGCTACACCTTC. This sequence encodes CASSEGGTYGYTF.